These 22 T cell receptor beta chains came from one sample sequenced in a study of shared clonotypes between healthy human individuals. TCRdb's copy holds only in-frame clones and misses some; the assay was immunoSEQ multiplex PCR. The table records roughly 1,800,000 clones, about 95% of them present only once. The naive CD8 subset, CD45RO-negative cells positively selected for CCR7, excluded terminally differentiated effector memory CD45RA+ cells. Source material: naive CD8+ T cells sorted from blood. The source is a man between 18 and 29 years old in good health.

The V gene is TRBV28, the J gene TRBJ2-1; D remains ambiguous. The germline V gene encodes CDR1 MDHEN and CDR2 SYDVKM. There are 13 residues in the CDR3. Trimming removed 7 bases from V and 2 bases from J, with 9 bases in between. CDR3 residues: CASTTPPYNEQFF. The CDR3 nucleotides read TGTGCCAGCACCACTCCCCCCTACAATGAGCAGTTCTTC.

The rearrangement links TRBV5-4 to TRBJ2-2; D gene ambiguous. The CDR3 runs to 12 residues. V was clipped by 6 bases and J by 1 base, with 4 bases between them. Germline V gene lookup returns CDR1 SGHNT and CDR2 YYREEE (reference sequence). In DNA, the CDR3 is TGTGCCAGCACCCGGAACACCGGGGAGCTGTTTTTT. This gives the protein CASTRNTGELFF. The whole variable domain, filled in from reference TRBV5-4 and TRBJ2-2, reads ETGVTQSPTHLIKTRGQQVTLRCSSQSGHNTVSWYQQALGQGPQFIFQYYREEENGRGNFPPRFSGLQFPNYSSELNVNALELDDSALYLCASTRNTGELFFGEGSRLTVL.

Note on this clone: Other DNA sequences from this sample encode an identical CDR3 as well. The CDR3 DNA reads as TGTGCCAGCAGTTTACAGGGCTCTGGAAACACCATATATTTT. Its protein is CASSLQGSGNTIYF. The chain joins TRBV5-4 to TRBJ1-3, with D possibly being TRBD1 (6 bases). Trimming removed 5 bases from V and 0 bases from J, with 9 bases in between. This CDR3 region has 14 residues. The germline gives CDR1 SGHNT, CDR2 YYREEE (reference sequence).

The chain is built from TRBV11-3 and TRBJ2-1; TRBD2 matches 15 bases. J gave up 8 bases and V 5 bases, and 4 bases lay outside the gene matches. CDR3 length equals 15 residues. Looked up from germline, CDR1 is SGHNT and CDR2 is YENEEA. CDR3 residues: CASSLGLAGGDEQFF. The CDR3 DNA follows: TGTGCCAGCAGCCTAGGACTAGCGGGAGGGGATGAGCAGTTCTTC.

This clone was counted a few times. DNA for the CDR3: TGCAGCGTTTCCTGGGTTTCCTACGAGCAGTACTTC. As protein: CSVSWVSYEQYF. The chain recombines TRBV29-1 with TRBJ2-7; D gene uncertain. Germline loops: CDR1 SQVTM, CDR2 ANQGSEA. The CDR3 loop spans 12 amino acids. Trimming pared 5 bases from V and 1 base from J, leaving 9 bases between.

V is TRBV2 and J is TRBJ2-2, with 8 bases lining up with TRBD1. The CDR3 loop spans 16 amino acids. Germline loops: CDR1 SNHLY, CDR2 FYNNEI. Trimming cost V 0 bases and J 3 bases; bases outside gene matches: 3. The CDR3 sequence is CASSEAEDRDTGELFF. CDR3 DNA: TGTGCCAGCAGTGAAGCGGAGGACAGGGACACCGGGGAGCTGTTTTTT.

The genes are TRBV9 and TRBJ1-5; no definite D call. The CDR3 has 15 residues. Germline CDR1 SGDLS, CDR2 YYNGEE. V lost 4 bases, J lost 0 bases, and 11 bases lay in between. CDR3 in DNA: TGTGCCAGCAGCCTGGACGGAAATAGCAATCAGCCCCAGCATTTT. This gives the protein CASSLDGNSNQPQHF. The whole variable domain, remainder taken from reference TRBV9 and TRBJ1-5, is DSGVTQTPKHLITATGQRVTLRCSPRSGDLSVYWYQQSLDQGLQFLIQYYNGEERAKGNILERFSAQQFPDLHSELNLSSLELGDSALYFCASSLDGNSNQPQHFGDGTRLSIL.

V and J are TRBV4-1 and TRBJ2-7, with 14 bases fitting TRBD2. This CDR3 comprises 16 residues. J was trimmed by 5 bases and V by 3 bases; bases with no gene match: 6. The germline gives CDR1 MGHRA, CDR2 YSYEKL. In nucleotides, the CDR3 is TGCGCCAGCAGCCAGACTAGCGGGAGGGCCTGGAACGAGCAGTACTTC. Its protein product is CASSQTSGRAWNEQYF.

The V gene is TRBV7-2, the J gene TRBJ2-7; possible D gene TRBD2, 5 bases. The CDR3 is made up of 12 amino acids. From germline, CDR1 is SGHTA and CDR2 FQGNSA. V was shortened by 10 bases and J by 3 bases, with 13 bases between the two germline ends. DNA for the CDR3: TGTGCCACGTCGGACTTAAGCTACGAGCAGTACTTC. Translation gives CATSDLSYEQYF.

The chain uses TRBV28 and TRBJ1-2, with D perhaps matching TRBD1 (6 bases). The CDR3 is made up of 15 amino acids. V was shortened by 6 bases and J by 2 bases, with 16 bases between the two germline ends. Germline CDR1 MDHEN, CDR2 SYDVKM. CDR3 nucleotide sequence: TGTGCCAGCAGGCCGACTCGGGACATGAACTATGGCTACACCTTC. Protein product: CASRPTRDMNYGYTF.

About this clone: Other DNA sequences in this specimen translate into the identical CDR3. V usage is TRBV13 and J usage is TRBJ2-5; unclear D gene. Germline assignment: CDR1 PRHDT and CDR2 FYEKMQ (reference sequence). V shed 0 bases and J shed 2 bases, with 4 bases lying between them. The CDR3 runs 13 residues. CDR3 sequence: CASSLGEQETQYF. CDR3 coding DNA: TGTGCCAGCAGCTTAGGTGAACAAGAGACCCAGTACTTC.

The chain has TRBV30 and TRBJ2-5; D is undetermined. The V end was cut by 0 bases, the J end by 2 bases, with 10 bases between. Germline-derived CDR1 and CDR2 are GTSNPN and SVGIG (reference sequence). The CDR3 extends over 14 amino acids. The CDR3 loop is CAWSVERAQETQYF. For the CDR3, the DNA is TGTGCCTGGAGTGTGGAACGGGCTCAAGAGACCCAGTACTTC.

DNA for the CDR3: TGCGCCAGCAGAATCAGCGGGGGCAACGGGGAGCTGTTTTTT. Protein product: CASRISGGNGELFF. The chain has TRBV4-1 and TRBJ2-2, with TRBD2 matching 8 bases. This CDR3 has 14 residues. With V trimmed by 6 bases and J by 7 bases, 7 bases remained unmatched. Germline V gene lookup returns CDR1 MGHRA and CDR2 YSYEKL.

As for this clone: This sample includes further DNA sequences coding for the same CDR3. V and J are TRBV6-1 and TRBJ2-7; 10 bases are a match to TRBD1. The V and J ends lost 0 bases and 4 bases, in that order; junction bases with no gene match: 0. The CDR3 is 14 amino acids. CDR1 is MNHNS, CDR2 SASEGT, per germline. CDR3 protein: CASSEAGQGYEQYF. The CDR3 bases are TGTGCCAGCAGTGAAGCGGGACAGGGGTACGAGCAGTACTTC.

J is TRBJ2-3 and V is TRBV5-4; the match to TRBD1 covers 9 bases. Germline CDR1 is SGHNT and CDR2 is YYREEE (reference sequence). The CDR3 consists of 16 residues. V shed 5 bases and J 0 bases; nucleotides not matched to a gene: 7. CDR3 nucleotides: TGTGCCAGCAGTTTTGCCGGGACAGGGAGCACAGATACGCAGTATTTT. It encodes CASSFAGTGSTDTQYF.

In its sample, this clone was seen once. The chain joins TRBV10-3 to TRBJ2-1; D is unclear. The CDR3 length is 12 residues. Trimming stripped 8 bases from V and 2 bases from J, with 7 bases between. Germline V gene data show CDR1 as ENHRY and CDR2 as SYGVKD. CDR3 protein: CAIGRAYNEQFF. The CDR3 DNA sequence: TGTGCCATCGGCCGGGCCTACAATGAGCAGTTCTTC.

Of note for this clone: Other DNA sequences in the sample encode the same CDR3. The chain combines TRBV6-5 with TRBJ1-1; D is unresolved. Germline V CDR1 and CDR2: MNHEY, SVGAGI. Trimming removed 3 bases at V and 0 bases at J, with 8 bases between. This CDR3 region has 14 residues. The CDR3 loop reads CASSYSTVNTEAFF. CDR3 nucleotides: TGTGCCAGCAGTTATTCAACAGTGAACACTGAAGCTTTCTTT.

The V gene is TRBV25-1, the J gene TRBJ2-2; the D is unclear. The CDR3 length is 12 residues. V dropped 5 bases and J dropped 6 bases, with 7 bases sitting between them. In germline, CDR1 is MGHDK, CDR2 SYGVNS. The CDR3 loop reads CASSIQAGELFF. The CDR3 DNA reads as TGTGCCAGCAGTATCCAGGCCGGGGAGCTGTTTTTT.

V and J are TRBV27 and TRBJ2-5; TRBD2 matches at 11 bases. This CDR3 has 13 amino acids. Germline V gene lookup returns CDR1 MNHEY and CDR2 SMNVEV (reference sequence). V gave up 4 bases and J gave up 13 bases; unmatched junction bases: 8. The CDR3 loop reads CASSSLAGGRTYF. The CDR3 DNA sequence: TGTGCCAGCAGTTCTCTAGCGGGGGGCCGCACGTACTTC.

As concerns this clone: At one end, the junction sequence differs from germline, possibly due to a read error. CDR3 residues: CASSSRQGILEEFF. The CDR3 DNA follows: TGTGCCAGCAGTTCTAGACAGGGGATCCTTGAGGAGTTCTTC. The genes are TRBV28 and TRBJ2-1; 8 nucleotides match TRBD1. Germline CDR1 MDHEN, CDR2 SYDVKM. The CDR3 has 14 residues.

The genes are TRBV9 and TRBJ2-1, with 12 bases matching TRBD2. V lost 7 bases to trimming and J lost 6 bases; unmatched junction nucleotides: 2. The CDR3 extends over 13 amino acids. From germline, CDR1 is SGDLS and CDR2 YYNGEE. DNA for the CDR3: TGTGCCAGCCGGACTAGCGGGGTCAATGAGCAGTTCTTC. Amino acids: CASRTSGVNEQFF.

The chain couples TRBV5-4 to TRBJ2-1; TRBD2 agrees at 7 bases. The ends lost 0 bases at V and 8 bases at J; junction bases unmatched: 8. CDR3 length: 15 residues. The V gene's germline CDR1 is SGHNT and CDR2 YYREEE (reference sequence). CDR3 region: CASSLDNSGWDEQFF. The CDR3 nucleotides read TGTGCCAGCAGCTTGGATAATAGCGGGTGGGATGAGCAGTTCTTC.